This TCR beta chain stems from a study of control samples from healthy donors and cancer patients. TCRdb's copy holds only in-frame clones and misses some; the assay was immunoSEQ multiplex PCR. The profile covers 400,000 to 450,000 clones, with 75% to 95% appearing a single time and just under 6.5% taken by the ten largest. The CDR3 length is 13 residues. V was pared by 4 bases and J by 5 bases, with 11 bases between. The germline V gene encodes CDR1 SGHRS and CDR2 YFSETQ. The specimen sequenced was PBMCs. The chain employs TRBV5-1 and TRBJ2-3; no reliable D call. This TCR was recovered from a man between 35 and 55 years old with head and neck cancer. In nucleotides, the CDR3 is TGCGCCAGCAGCCTCCGATTGGTAGATACGCAGTATTTT. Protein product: CASSLRLVDTQYF.